These 29 T cell receptor beta chains share one sample of origin, sequenced in a study of T cell changes during pregnancy in multiple sclerosis. Profiling relied on immunoSEQ multiplex PCR, and the TCRdb table lists in-frame clones only, not all of them. The data show about 58,000 clones, 93% seen once. Here the sequenced sample was CD8+ T cells from peripheral blood mononuclear cells, taken in the second trimester of pregnancy. These receptors were obtained from a female donor with multiple sclerosis, enrolled in a pregnancy study.

The chain is built from TRBV30 and TRBJ2-5; D is undetermined. The CDR3 length is 12 residues. Looked up from germline, CDR1 is GTSNPN and CDR2 is SVGIG (reference sequence). V was cut by 5 bases and J by 10 bases, with 17 bases left in between. The CDR3 region is CAWGWASVGQYF. CDR3 in DNA: TGTGCCTGGGGCTGGGCCTCTGTGGGCCAGTACTTC.

Written as DNA, the CDR3 is TGTGCCAGCAGTGAGGTAGCGGGAGGTGGAGATACGCAGTATTTT. Residues: CASSEVAGGGDTQYF. The chain recombines TRBV6-4 with TRBJ2-3; 10 bases map to TRBD2. From germline, CDR1 is MRHNA and CDR2 SNTAGT. This CDR3 spans 15 amino acids. The trim removed 3 bases at V and 5 bases at J, leaving 5 bases unmatched.

With respect to this clone: Germline is not matched at one junction end, which may reflect a read error. V gene TRBV13 combines with J gene TRBJ2-7; either TRBD1 or TRBD2 may fit D (6 bases each). This CDR3 contains 13 residues. The germline V gene encodes CDR1 PRHDT and CDR2 FYEKMQ (reference sequence). CDR3: CASSIGGPNEQYF. The CDR3 DNA reads TGTGCCAGCAGCATAGGGGGGCCTAACGAGCAGTACTTC.

CDR3 nucleotide sequence: TGTGCCAGCAGCCAAGAGGCCCCCTACCAGGGGCAAGAGACCCAGTACTTC. Its protein is CASSQEAPYQGQETQYF. The rearrangement joins TRBV4-2 to TRBJ2-5, with a tentative D call TRBD1 (6 bases). Germline values: CDR1 LGHNA, CDR2 YNFKEQ. The V end lost 0 bases, the J end lost 2 bases, and 16 bases lay between the germline ends. This CDR3 is 17 amino acids long.

J is TRBJ2-1 and V is TRBV29-1, with D possibly TRBD2 on 6 matching bases. There are 15 residues in the CDR3. The V gene lost 5 bases and the J gene lost 0 bases, with 14 bases spanning the gap. Germline loops: CDR1 SQVTM, CDR2 ANQGSEA. The CDR3 DNA reads TGCAGCGTTTTAGGAGGGGCCTTCTCCTACAATGAGCAGTTCTTC. Its translation is CSVLGGAFSYNEQFF.

The chain has TRBV7-7 and TRBJ2-3; TRBD1 matches 10 bases. Germline V gene lookup returns CDR1 SSHAT and CDR2 FNYEAQ (reference sequence). The junction had 4 bases not matched to a gene; V was cut back by 4 bases and J by 3 bases. The CDR3 extends over 15 amino acids. This CDR3 reads CASSSTGGWTDTQYF. Written as DNA, the CDR3 is TGTGCCAGCAGCTCGACAGGGGGCTGGACAGATACGCAGTATTTT.

This chain joins TRBV5-4 and TRBJ2-7; D is undetermined. The germline V gene encodes CDR1 SGHNT and CDR2 YYREEE (reference sequence). The CDR3 is made up of 12 amino acids. Trimming removed 2 bases at V and 4 bases at J, with 7 bases between. The CDR3 sequence is CASSFGLYEQYF. The CDR3 region has the DNA TGTGCCAGCAGCTTTGGGCTATACGAGCAGTACTTC.

The chain employs TRBV15 and TRBJ1-1; TRBD1 is a possible D gene (6 bases). The CDR3 has 14 residues. V was shortened by 3 bases and J by 5 bases, with 13 bases between the two germline ends. Germline-derived CDR1 and CDR2 are LNHNV and YYDKDF (reference sequence). The CDR3 DNA reads TGTGCCACCAGCAGCAGGGGTTTCAGGACTGAAGCTTTCTTT. Amino acids: CATSSRGFRTEAFF.

V gene TRBV4-3 combines with J gene TRBJ2-1, with D perhaps matching TRBD2 (6 bases). The length of the CDR3 is 16 residues. Per the germline V gene, CDR1 is LGHNA and CDR2 is YSLEER. The V gene lost 0 bases and the J gene lost 2 bases, with 11 bases spanning the gap. The CDR3 region has the DNA TGCGCCAGCAGCCAAGAAGGGGACTTGACCTACAATGAGCAGTTCTTC. As protein: CASSQEGDLTYNEQFF.

This clone has just one count. This rearrangement joins TRBV5-5 to TRBJ1-5; 9 bases fit TRBD1. Germline-derived CDR1 and CDR2 are SGHKS and YYEKEE (reference sequence). This CDR3 spans 16 amino acids. Unmatched junction bases numbered 7, after V lost 4 bases and J lost 2 bases. CDR3 DNA: TGTGCCAGCAGCCACAGGGGGCCGGAAGGCAATCAGCCCCAGCATTTT. Encoded protein: CASSHRGPEGNQPQHF. The entire variable domain, with the rest obtained from reference TRBV5-5 and TRBJ1-5, is as follows: DAGVTQSPTHLIKTRGQQVTLRCSPISGHKSVSWYQQVLGQGPQFIFQYYEKEERGRGNFPDRFSARQFPNYSSELNVNALLLGDSALYLCASSHRGPEGNQPQHFGDGTRLSIL.

This chain connects TRBV25-1 to TRBJ2-3; maybe TRBD2 (7 bases). From germline, CDR1 is MGHDK and CDR2 SYGVNS. Trimming took off 1 base at V and 2 bases at J, with 19 bases between the two ends. This CDR3 is 18 amino acids long. The CDR3 spells CASSESGASGSPTDTQYF. CDR3 nucleotide sequence: TGTGCCAGCAGTGAATCGGGGGCTAGCGGAAGTCCCACAGATACGCAGTATTTT.

The rearrangement uses TRBV7-9 and TRBJ1-2; no firm D call. The CDR3 sequence is 13 residues long. V was cut by 2 bases and J by 2 bases, with 6 bases left in between. CDR1 is SEHNR, CDR2 FQNEAQ, per germline (reference sequence). CDR3 region: CASSLSSNYGYTF. The CDR3 DNA reads TGTGCCAGCAGCTTATCTTCCAACTATGGCTACACCTTC.

The rearrangement joins TRBV5-1 to TRBJ2-1; 8 bases match TRBD2. CDR1 and CDR2 from the germline V gene are SGHRS and YFSETQ. The CDR3 runs 15 residues. Trimming at V came to 3 bases and at J to 6 bases, leaving 8 bases not matched to a gene. CDR3 in amino acids: CASSWSGGPGNEQFF. In DNA form, the CDR3 reads TGCGCCAGCAGCTGGTCGGGGGGGCCTGGCAATGAGCAGTTCTTC. The whole variable domain, filled in from reference TRBV5-1 and TRBJ2-1, reads KAGVTQTPRYLIKTRGQQVTLSCSPISGHRSVSWYQQTPGQGLQFLFEYFSETQRNKGNFPGRFSGRQFSNSRSEMNVSTLELGDSALYLCASSWSGGPGNEQFFGPGTRLTVL.

The chain has TRBV6-1 and TRBJ2-7; a weak D match, TRBD2 (5 bases). The germline V and J ends were trimmed by 0 bases and 7 bases, with 19 bases remaining between them. This CDR3 is built from 16 residues. The germline gives CDR1 MNHNS, CDR2 SASEGT. The CDR3 coding sequence is TGTGCCAGCAGTGAAGCGGTTGGGAGCGGATACAAAGAGCAGTACTTC. Protein sequence: CASSEAVGSGYKEQYF.

V usage is TRBV29-1 and J usage is TRBJ2-4, with unresolved D. The CDR3 loop spans 15 amino acids. Deletions cut 1 base from V and 0 bases from J, with 10 bases between. Germline values: CDR1 SQVTM, CDR2 ANQGSEA. CDR3 nucleotide sequence: TGCAGCGTTGAAGGGGCAGACCTAGCCAAAAACATTCAGTACTTC. As protein: CSVEGADLAKNIQYF.

This chain uses TRBV2 with TRBJ2-2; 11 bases line up with TRBD2. The CDR3 loop spans 18 amino acids. The trim removed 1 base at V and 7 bases at J, leaving 11 bases unmatched. Germline V gene sequence: CDR1 SNHLY, CDR2 FYNNEI. This chain's CDR3 is CASSEEVVAGGPGGELFF. The CDR3 nucleotides read TGTGCCAGCAGTGAAGAGGTGGTAGCGGGAGGGCCCGGCGGGGAGCTGTTTTTT.

V gene TRBV5-4 combines with J gene TRBJ2-3, with no clear D. CDR1 and CDR2 from the germline V gene are SGHNT and YYREEE (reference sequence). The CDR3 is made up of 13 amino acids. The V gene lost 0 bases and the J gene lost 4 bases, with 6 bases spanning the gap. The CDR3 spells CASSLASADTQYF. The CDR3, as DNA: TGTGCCAGCAGCTTGGCCAGCGCAGATACGCAGTATTTT.

V is TRBV27 and J is TRBJ1-2, with TRBD1 matching 8 bases. Germline lookup yields CDR1 MNHEY and CDR2 SMNVEV (reference sequence). Unmatched junction bases numbered 7, after V lost 6 bases and J lost 4 bases. The CDR3 has 14 residues. CDR3 DNA sequence: TGTGCCAGCAGCTCCGGACAGGGATCCTATGGCTACACCTTC. Residues: CASSSGQGSYGYTF.

The rearrangement uses TRBV9 and TRBJ1-1; D is ambiguous. Germline V lookup: CDR1 SGDLS, CDR2 YYNGEE. The V gene lost 3 bases and the J gene lost 1 base, with 7 bases spanning the gap. This CDR3 contains 13 residues. The CDR3 bases are TGTGCCAGCAGCGCGGGTCCGAACACTGAAGCTTTCTTT. Its protein product is CASSAGPNTEAFF.

V is TRBV7-6 and J is TRBJ2-1, with D possibly TRBD2 on 6 matching bases. The CDR3 is made up of 14 amino acids. The germline V gene has CDR1 SGHVS and CDR2 FNYEAQ. Trimming stripped 2 bases from V and 4 bases from J, with 9 bases between. The CDR3 region is CASSLSGSYNEQFF. The CDR3 DNA reads as TGTGCCAGCAGCTTAAGCGGGTCTTACAATGAGCAGTTCTTC.

The chain combines TRBV12-5 with TRBJ2-1; 9 bases align to TRBD2. V lost 4 bases to trimming and J lost 7 bases; unmatched junction nucleotides: 11. Germline CDR1 is LGHNT and CDR2 is FRNRAP. This CDR3 region has 16 residues. The CDR3 DNA reads as TGTGCTAGTGGTTCATCAATAGCGGGAGAGGATAATGAGCAGTTCTTC. This translates into CASGSSIAGEDNEQFF.

The chain recombines TRBV9 with TRBJ2-3, with 10 bases lining up with TRBD2. V gave up 4 bases and J gave up 4 bases; unmatched junction bases: 9. The germline gives CDR1 SGDLS, CDR2 YYNGEE. CDR3 length: 16 residues. The CDR3 is CASSPRAGGVADTQYF. The CDR3 coding sequence is TGTGCCAGCAGCCCGCGAGCGGGAGGGGTGGCAGATACGCAGTATTTT.

V usage is TRBV7-6 and J usage is TRBJ2-6, with TRBD1 matching over 7 bases. This CDR3 contains 22 residues. Trimming at V came to 5 bases and at J to 4 bases, leaving 26 bases not matched to a gene. Germline CDR1 and CDR2: SGHVS and FNYEAQ. The CDR3 sequence: CASSDYRVLPGQPQPGANVLTF. As DNA, the CDR3 is TGTGCCAGCAGCGATTATAGGGTTTTACCGGGACAGCCTCAGCCCGGGGCCAACGTCCTGACTTTC.

The V call is TRBV28, the J call TRBJ2-7; 8 nucleotides agree with TRBD1. J gave up 4 bases and V 2 bases, and 13 bases lay outside the gene matches. The CDR3 has 17 residues. The germline gives CDR1 MDHEN, CDR2 SYDVKM. The CDR3 region has the DNA TGTGCCAGCAGTTTAGGACTGGCGGGCAGGGGGCGGTACGAGCAGTACTTC. Protein product: CASSLGLAGRGRYEQYF.

The chain carries TRBV7-9 and TRBJ2-3; D gene uncertain. The germline gives CDR1 SEHNR, CDR2 FQNEAQ (reference sequence). With 4 bases removed from V and 0 bases from J, the gap between germline ends came to 5 bases. The CDR3 is 13 residues long. CDR3 nucleotide sequence: TGTGCCAGCAGCTCTCCGAGCACAGATACGCAGTATTTT. It specifies CASSSPSTDTQYF.

Here the CDR3 DNA reads TGTGCCAGCTCACCCAGATGGGGGGACCCCATGAACACTGAAGCTTTCTTT. Encoded protein: CASSPRWGDPMNTEAFF. V and J are TRBV18 and TRBJ1-1; a possible D gene is TRBD1 (5 bases). Trimming removed 3 bases at V and 0 bases at J, with 17 bases between. The germline V gene has CDR1 KGHSH and CDR2 LQKENI. CDR3 length: 17 residues.

In nucleotides, the CDR3 is TGTGCCAGCAGTGAAGGGACAGGGGCGGGCGAGCAGTACTTC. The encoded protein is CASSEGTGAGEQYF. The J gene is TRBJ2-7, the V gene TRBV2, with 9 bases aligning to TRBD1. Per the germline V gene, CDR1 is SNHLY and CDR2 is FYNNEI. The CDR3 has 14 amino acids. V trimming: 1 base; J trimming: 6 bases; junction bases outside the gene matches: 4.

The chain links TRBV28 to TRBJ2-7; TRBD2 matches 14 bases. J gave up 7 bases and V 3 bases, and 2 bases lay outside the gene matches. Germline assignment: CDR1 MDHEN and CDR2 SYDVKM. This CDR3 region has 14 residues. As DNA, the CDR3 is TGTGCCAGCAGTTTCAGACTAGCGGGAGGGGAGCAGTACTTC. Amino acid sequence: CASSFRLAGGEQYF.

This chain joins TRBV2 and TRBJ2-1; 9 positions match TRBD2. J gave up 9 bases and V 6 bases, and 18 bases lay outside the gene matches. The CDR3 has 17 amino acids. The germline CDR1 and CDR2 sequences are SNHLY and FYNNEI. The CDR3 is CASRIAGGLGPGIEQFF. In DNA form, the CDR3 reads TGTGCCAGCAGAATTGCGGGAGGGTTAGGCCCAGGGATTGAGCAGTTCTTC.